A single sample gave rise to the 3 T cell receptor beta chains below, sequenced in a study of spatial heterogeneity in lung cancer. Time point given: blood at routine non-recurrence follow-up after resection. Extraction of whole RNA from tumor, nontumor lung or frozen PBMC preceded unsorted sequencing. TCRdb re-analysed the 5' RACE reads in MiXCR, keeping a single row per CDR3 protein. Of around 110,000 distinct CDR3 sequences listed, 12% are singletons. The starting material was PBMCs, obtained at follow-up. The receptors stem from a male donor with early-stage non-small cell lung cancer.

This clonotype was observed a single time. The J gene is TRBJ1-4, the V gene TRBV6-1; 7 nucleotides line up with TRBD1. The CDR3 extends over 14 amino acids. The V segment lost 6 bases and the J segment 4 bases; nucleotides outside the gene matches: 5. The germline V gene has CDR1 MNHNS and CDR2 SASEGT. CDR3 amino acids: CASRGGQNNEKLFF. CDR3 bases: TGTGCCAGCAGGGGGGGACAGAATAATGAAAAACTGTTTTTT.

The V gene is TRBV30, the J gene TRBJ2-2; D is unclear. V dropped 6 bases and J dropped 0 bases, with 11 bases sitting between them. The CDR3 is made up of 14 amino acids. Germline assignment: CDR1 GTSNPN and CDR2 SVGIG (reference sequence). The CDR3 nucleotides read TGTGCCTGCCCCTCAGGAGCGAACACCGGGGAGCTGTTTTTT. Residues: CACPSGANTGELFF. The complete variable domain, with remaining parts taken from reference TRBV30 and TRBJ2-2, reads SQTIHQWPATLVQPVGSPLSLECTVEGTSNPNLYWYRQAAGRGLQLLFYSVGIGQISSEVPQNLSASRPQDRQFILSSKKLLLSDSGFYLCACPSGANTGELFFGEGSRLTVL.

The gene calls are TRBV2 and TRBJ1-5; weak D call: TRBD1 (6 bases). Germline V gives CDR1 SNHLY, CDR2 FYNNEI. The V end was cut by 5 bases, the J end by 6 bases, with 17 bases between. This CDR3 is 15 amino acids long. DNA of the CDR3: TGTGCCAGCAGTCTAGACTCAGGGGCTAGTCAGCCCCAGCATTTT. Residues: CASSLDSGASQPQHF.